Below, 17 T cell receptor beta chains from the same sample are listed, as sequenced in a study of blood T cell repertoires in COVID-19. Profiled with immunoSEQ multiplex PCR; TCRdb holds only in-frame clones, not every one. The sample includes 140,000 to 150,000 clones, roughly 91% of them seen just once. Specimen: peripheral blood. Source of these receptors: a man aged 60 to 75 with active or convalescent COVID-19.

The genes are TRBV28 and TRBJ2-7; 12 nucleotides agree with TRBD1. The germline gives CDR1 MDHEN, CDR2 SYDVKM. Germline trimming cut 3 bases from V and 5 bases from J; bases unmatched to any gene: 8. CDR3 length: 16 amino acids. The CDR3 loop is CASSFSGTGGRNEQYF. CDR3 nucleotide sequence: TGTGCCAGCAGTTTTAGCGGGACAGGGGGCCGGAACGAGCAGTACTTC.

This rearrangement joins TRBV7-9 to TRBJ2-5; D might be TRBD1 (5 bases). The V gene's germline CDR1 is SEHNR and CDR2 FQNEAQ (reference sequence). CDR3 length: 15 residues. Trimming left V 0 bases short and J 1 base short, with 9 bases between. CDR3 in DNA: TGTGCCAGCAGCTTAGCGGGGCCGCCCCAAGAGACCCAGTACTTC. Residues: CASSLAGPPQETQYF.

This chain connects TRBV6-5 to TRBJ2-7; D is unresolved. Germline CDR1 MNHEY, CDR2 SVGAGI. The length of the CDR3 is 11 residues. Trimming removed 8 bases from V and 6 bases from J, with 11 bases in between. Written as DNA, the CDR3 is TGTGCCAGCCATCTACCCGCCGAGCAGTACTTC. Protein: CASHLPAEQYF.

In DNA form, the CDR3 reads TGTGCCTGGAGCTACAGGGGATCCAACTATGGCTACACCTTC. This encodes CAWSYRGSNYGYTF. The chain combines TRBV30 with TRBJ1-2, with TRBD1 matching over 7 bases. CDR1 and CDR2 from the germline V gene are GTSNPN and SVGIG (reference sequence). V lost 3 bases, J lost 2 bases, and 6 bases stayed unmatched. CDR3 length equals 14 residues.

The chain is built from TRBV30 and TRBJ1-1; TRBD1 matches 8 bases. Germline V gene data show CDR1 as GTSNPN and CDR2 as SVGIG (reference sequence). CDR3 length: 14 amino acids. V lost 2 bases to trimming and J lost 5 bases; unmatched junction nucleotides: 7. The CDR3 DNA reads as TGTGCCTGGAGTAATCGGACAGGGTGGACTGAAGCTTTCTTT. This codes for CAWSNRTGWTEAFF. The complete variable domain, with remaining parts taken from reference TRBV30 and TRBJ1-1, reads SQTIHQWPATLVQPVGSPLSLECTVEGTSNPNLYWYRQAAGRGLQLLFYSVGIGQISSEVPQNLSASRPQDRQFILSSKKLLLSDSGFYLCAWSNRTGWTEAFFGQGTRLTVV.

The genes are TRBV9 and TRBJ1-6, with D possibly being TRBD1 (5 bases). Germline V gene lookup returns CDR1 SGDLS and CDR2 YYNGEE. Trimming removed 4 bases from V and 9 bases from J, with 14 bases in between. The CDR3 is made up of 14 amino acids. The CDR3 protein is CASSTLTETSPLHF. The CDR3 DNA sequence: TGTGCCAGCAGCACCCTGACAGAAACTTCACCCCTCCACTTT.

The genes are TRBV2 and TRBJ2-3, with D possibly TRBD1 on 6 matching bases. The V end lost 5 bases, the J end lost 0 bases, and 12 bases lay between the germline ends. The CDR3 consists of 15 residues. CDR1 and CDR2 from the germline V gene are SNHLY and FYNNEI. CDR3 loop: CASSTGQTSTDTQYF. The DNA for the CDR3 is TGTGCCAGCAGTACCGGACAGACGAGCACAGATACGCAGTATTTT.

The CDR3 loop is CATSDLGLAGAGETQYF. The CDR3 region has the DNA TGTGCCACCAGTGATCTCGGACTAGCGGGAGCGGGGGAGACCCAGTACTTC. The rearrangement uses TRBV24-1 and TRBJ2-5, with 13 bases matching TRBD2. J lost 5 bases, V lost 3 bases, and 8 bases had no gene match. The CDR3 totals 17 residues. CDR1 is KGHDR and CDR2 is SFDVKD in the germline V gene.

This clone was observed a single time. V is TRBV28 and J is TRBJ2-1, with 12 bases that match TRBD2. Germline loops: CDR1 MDHEN, CDR2 SYDVKM. V dropped 8 bases and J dropped 11; count of bases not matched to a gene: 13. This CDR3 comprises 15 residues. DNA of the CDR3: TGTGCCAGCTATACCCTAGCGGGAGGGTTACTGCAGCAGTTCTTC. It yields the protein CASYTLAGGLLQQFF.

The J gene is TRBJ2-5, the V gene TRBV24-1; a weak D match, TRBD2 (7 bases). V lost 4 bases, J lost 4 bases, and 18 bases lay in between. This CDR3 contains 16 residues. Germline loops: CDR1 KGHDR, CDR2 SFDVKD. CDR3 amino acids: CATSDRRGGGAETQYF. In DNA form, the CDR3 reads TGTGCCACCAGTGACCGACGGGGCGGGGGCGCAGAGACCCAGTACTTC.

V usage is TRBV18 and J usage is TRBJ1-4, with 7 bases lining up with TRBD1. Per the germline V gene, CDR1 is KGHSH and CDR2 is LQKENI. The CDR3 covers 16 residues. V shed 4 bases, J shed 3 bases, and the junction held 8 bases outside the gene matches. CDR3 bases: TGTGCCAGCTCACGACGGGACAGCCAATCTAATGAAAAACTGTTTTTT. The encoded protein is CASSRRDSQSNEKLFF. The full variable domain, completed using reference TRBV18 and TRBJ1-4, is NAGVMQNPRHLVRRRGQEARLRCSPMKGHSHVYWYRQLPEEGLKFMVYLQKENIIDESGMPKERFSAEFPKEGPSILRIQQVVRGDSAAYFCASSRRDSQSNEKLFFGSGTQLSVL.

The chain carries TRBV10-3 and TRBJ2-5, with 8 bases lining up with TRBD1. The trim removed 10 bases at V and 1 base at J, leaving 11 bases unmatched. The CDR3 spans 15 residues. Germline V gene data show CDR1 as ENHRY and CDR2 as SYGVKD. The CDR3 coding sequence is TGTGCCACCTACTCCCCCACAGGGGGCCAAGAGACCCAGTACTTC. This encodes CATYSPTGGQETQYF.

The chain joins TRBV18 to TRBJ2-3; D might be TRBD1 (5 bases). Germline V lookup: CDR1 KGHSH, CDR2 LQKENI. The CDR3 covers 18 residues. V dropped 0 bases and J dropped 3 bases, with 19 bases sitting between them. CDR3: CASSPPPLGAGLTDTQYF. CDR3 sequence (DNA): TGTGCCAGCTCACCACCACCACTTGGGGCAGGGTTAACAGATACGCAGTATTTT.

This clone was detected only once. The chain combines TRBV14 with TRBJ1-2; a possible D gene is TRBD1 (5 bases). This CDR3 is 14 amino acids long. Trimming pared 1 base from V and 4 bases from J, leaving 10 bases between. CDR1 SGHDN and CDR2 FVKESK come from the germline V gene. For the CDR3, the DNA is TGTGCCAGCAGCCAAGCCCGGGGGGGCTATGGCTACACCTTC. It is translated as CASSQARGGYGYTF.

The rearrangement links TRBV2 to TRBJ2-7, with D possibly TRBD1 on 5 matching bases. In germline, CDR1 is SNHLY, CDR2 FYNNEI. The CDR3 contains 15 residues. Trimming shortened V by 6 bases and J by 1 base, and 16 bases separated the two germline ends. In DNA, the CDR3 is TGTGCCAGCAGCGAAAGACAGTCCTTGTCCTACGAGCAGTACTTC. Translating it yields CASSERQSLSYEQYF.

The V call is TRBV2, the J call TRBJ2-5; TRBD2 matches 8 bases. The junction had 6 bases not matched to a gene; V was cut back by 5 bases and J by 1 base. The CDR3 spans 15 residues. The germline V gene encodes CDR1 SNHLY and CDR2 FYNNEI. The CDR3 reads CASSPGGGPQETQYF. The CDR3 region has the DNA TGTGCCAGCAGTCCGGGAGGGGGGCCCCAAGAGACCCAGTACTTC.

The chain has TRBV19 and TRBJ1-4; no reliable D call. V lost 1 base and J lost 3, with 9 bases in between. The V gene's germline CDR1 is LNHDA and CDR2 SQIVND (reference sequence). The CDR3 consists of 15 residues. CDR3: CASSIARRANEKLFF. DNA for the CDR3: TGTGCCAGTAGTATAGCCCGGCGGGCTAATGAAAAACTGTTTTTT.